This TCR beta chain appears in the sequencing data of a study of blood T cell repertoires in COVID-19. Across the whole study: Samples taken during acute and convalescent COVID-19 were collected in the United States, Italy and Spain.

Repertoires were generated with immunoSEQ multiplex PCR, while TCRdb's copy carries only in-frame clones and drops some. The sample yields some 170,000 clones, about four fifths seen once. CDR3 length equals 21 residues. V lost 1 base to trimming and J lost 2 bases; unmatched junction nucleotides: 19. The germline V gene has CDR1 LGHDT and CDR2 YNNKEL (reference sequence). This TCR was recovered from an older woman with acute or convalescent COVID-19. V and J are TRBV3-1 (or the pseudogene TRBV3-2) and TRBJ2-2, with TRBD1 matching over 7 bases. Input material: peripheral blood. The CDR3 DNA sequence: TGTGCCAGCAGCCAAGTTCCGGTGGACAGGTACTATTCCCGCAACACCGGGGAGCTGTTTTTT. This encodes CASSQVPVDRYYSRNTGELFF.